This is a list of T cell receptor beta chains from one sample in a study of immune evolution from preneoplasia to lung adenocarcinoma. Measured with immunoSEQ multiplex PCR; TCRdb has only the in-frame clones, and not every one. Of about 12,000 clones listed, about 83% are singletons. The sequenced material came from FFPE tissue from an adenomatous hyperplasia lung lesion. Receptors were obtained from a person aged 45 to 69 with lung adenocarcinoma. Both conserved end residues are part of each CDR3. The order of the fields is D gene, V gene, clone size, J gene, CDR3 DNA, CDR3 protein. A D gene is named only where the DNA matches it firmly. A row's size may be missing; if present it is once, few, many or a size class.

D: .; V: TRBV29-1; size: .; J: TRBJ2-7; DNA: TGCAGCGTTACCGATCAGGGAATGGAGTACTTC; CDR3: CSVTDQGMEYF
D: TRBD1; V: TRBV5-4; size: .; J: TRBJ2-7; DNA: TGTGCCAGCAGCCCGGGACAGGCCGGGTACGAGCAGTACTTC; CDR3: CASSPGQAGYEQYF
D: .; V: TRBV29-1; size: .; J: TRBJ1-4; DNA: TGCAGCGTTCGGTCAACTAATGAAAAACTGTTTTTT; CDR3: CSVRSTNEKLFF
D: TRBD2; V: TRBV11-3; size: once; J: TRBJ2-7; DNA: TGTGCCAGCAGCCCTCGAGGTAGCGGGTCTTACGAGCAGTACTTC; CDR3: CASSPRGSGSYEQYF
D: .; V: TRBV9; size: .; J: TRBJ1-1; DNA: TGTGCCAGCAGTCGAGGGAACACTGAAGCTTTCTTT; CDR3: CASSRGNTEAFF
D: .; V: TRBV4-2; size: .; J: TRBJ2-3; DNA: TGTGCCAGCAGCCAAGATCTAAAGGCGATCTTATACACAGATACGCAGTATTTT; CDR3: CASSQDLKAILYTDTQYF
D: TRBD1; V: TRBV5-6; size: .; J: TRBJ1-6; DNA: TGTGCCAGCAGCTTGGGGCGACAGGGTAATTCACCCCTCCACTTT; CDR3: CASSLGRQGNSPLHF
D: .; V: TRBV7-9; size: .; J: TRBJ2-4; DNA: TGTGCCACCGCTGGAGGAGGGGACATTCAGTACTTC; CDR3: CATAGGGDIQYF
D: .; V: TRBV11-1; size: .; J: TRBJ2-7; DNA: TGTGCCAGCAGCTTAGTGGGCAAAGTCTACGAGCAGTACTTC; CDR3: CASSLVGKVYEQYF
D: TRBD1; V: TRBV18; size: .; J: TRBJ1-2; DNA: TGTGCCAGCTCACAACAGGGGGCGACTAACTATGGCTACACCTTC; CDR3: CASSQQGATNYGYTF
D: TRBD2; V: TRBV9; size: .; J: TRBJ2-1; DNA: TGTGCCAGCAGCGTAGCTCATCTATCGAGCGCGGGAGTGGGAGATGAGCAGTTCTTC; CDR3: CASSVAHLSSAGVGDEQFF
D: TRBD2; V: TRBV30; size: once; J: TRBJ2-1; DNA: TGTGCCTGGAGTCGGCTAGCGGGAGGAGGCCAGAAGGGTAGTGAGCAGTTCTTC; CDR3: CAWSRLAGGGQKGSEQFF
D: .; V: TRBV9; size: .; J: TRBJ1-1; DNA: TGTGCCAGCAGCGTAGACATTTACACTGAAGCTTTCTTT; CDR3: CASSVDIYTEAFF
D: .; V: TRBV27; size: .; J: TRBJ2-3; DNA: TGTGCCAGCAAACGGGAAGCTAGCACAGATACGCAGTATTTT; CDR3: CASKREASTDTQYF
D: .; V: TRBV11-1; size: once; J: TRBJ2-5; DNA: TGTGCCAGCAGCGCGGGGACAGATGTTGTGGAGACCCAGTACTTC; CDR3: CASSAGTDVVETQYF
D: TRBD1; V: TRBV27; size: .; J: TRBJ1-1; DNA: TGTGCCAGCAGTTTATTAGGGGGCCGGGGCACTGAAGCTTTCTTT; CDR3: CASSLLGGRGTEAFF
D: .; V: TRBV21-1; size: .; J: TRBJ2-7; DNA: TGTGCCAGCAGCAAAGAAGTCCGGGACAGGGGTCCCTACGAGCAGTACTTC; CDR3: CASSKEVRDRGPYEQYF
D: TRBD2; V: TRBV11-3; size: .; J: TRBJ2-3; DNA: TGTGCCAGCAGCTTAGCGGGACTAGCGGACACAGATACGCAGTATTTT; CDR3: CASSLAGLADTDTQYF
D: .; V: TRBV4-1; size: few; J: TRBJ2-3; DNA: TGCGCCAGCAGCCAACCCCCGATTCGACAGCTAACTAGCACAGATACGCAGTATTTT; CDR3: CASSQPPIRQLTSTDTQYF
D: .; V: TRBV28; size: .; J: TRBJ2-7; DNA: TGTGCCAGCAGTTTATATCGCGAGACTACCCCTCCGGAGCAGTACTTC; CDR3: CASSLYRETTPPEQYF
D: .; V: TRBV6-5; size: few; J: TRBJ1-1; DNA: TGTGCCAGCAGTAACCCCGAAAGAACTGAAGCTTTCTTT; CDR3: CASSNPERTEAFF
D: .; V: TRBV28; size: .; J: TRBJ1-2; DNA: TGTGCCAGCAGTTCCCTGATCCAACCGTTACGGGGTGGCTACACCTTC; CDR3: CASSSLIQPLRGGYTF
D: .; V: TRBV9; size: .; J: TRBJ1-2; DNA: TGTGCCAGCAGCGTAGATGAGGACAGTAACTATGGCTACACCTTC; CDR3: CASSVDEDSNYGYTF
D: .; V: TRBV6-5; size: .; J: TRBJ1-2; DNA: TGTGCCAGCAAGCTGGGGATCCTCTATGGCTACACCTTC; CDR3: CASKLGILYGYTF
D: .; V: TRBV7-2; size: .; J: TRBJ2-5; DNA: TGTGCCAGCAGCTTAGCTCCTACTTGGGGGCCCGAAGAGACCCAGTACTTC; CDR3: CASSLAPTWGPEETQYF
D: TRBD1; V: TRBV2; size: .; J: TRBJ1-5; DNA: TGTGCCAGCAGTGCCCAGACAGGGCTGGGTCAGCCCCAGCATTTT; CDR3: CASSAQTGLGQPQHF
D: .; V: TRBV25-1; size: .; J: TRBJ2-3; DNA: TGTGCCAGCAGTGTAAGGGGAACTAGCACAGATACGCAGTATTTT; CDR3: CASSVRGTSTDTQYF
D: TRBD1; V: TRBV5-1; size: .; J: TRBJ2-7; DNA: TGCGCCAGCAGCGGGGACAGTCGGTACGAGCAGTACTTC; CDR3: CASSGDSRYEQYF
D: .; V: TRBV12-2; size: .; J: TRBJ2-6; DNA: TGTGCAAGTCGCTTCCGCTCAGGACTAGCGGGAGCCAACGTCCTGACTTTC; CDR3: CASRFRSGLAGANVLTF
D: .; V: TRBV29-1; size: .; J: TRBJ2-3; DNA: TGCAGCGTTCTTGACCGTGTGGCCACAGATACGCAGTATTTT; CDR3: CSVLDRVATDTQYF
D: .; V: TRBV11-2; size: few; J: TRBJ1-5; DNA: TGTGCCAGCAGCGGGGATAACAATCAGCCCCAGCATTTT; CDR3: CASSGDNNQPQHF
D: .; V: TRBV7-9; size: .; J: TRBJ2-1; DNA: TGTGCCAGCAGCTCCCGTAGCGGTAGCTCCTACAATGAGCAGTTCTTC; CDR3: CASSSRSGSSYNEQFF
D: .; V: TRBV30; size: .; J: TRBJ1-5; DNA: TGTGCCTGGAGTGTGGGGACACCAAATCAGCCCCAGCATTTT; CDR3: CAWSVGTPNQPQHF
D: TRBD2; V: TRBV28; size: .; J: TRBJ2-7; DNA: TGTGCCAGCAGTTTGCCCCTAGCGGGAGGGAACGAGCAGTACTTC; CDR3: CASSLPLAGGNEQYF
D: .; V: TRBV7-9; size: .; J: TRBJ2-4; DNA: TGTGCCAGCAGCGCCAACCAGGGGGGGGATTGGGGTAAAAACATTCAGTACTTC; CDR3: CASSANQGGDWGKNIQYF
D: TRBD1; V: TRBV6-1; size: .; J: TRBJ2-2; DNA: TGTGCCAGCAGGCGACAGGGTGGGACCGCCGGGGAGCTGTTTTTT; CDR3: CASRRQGGTAGELFF
D: .; V: TRBV6-5; size: .; J: TRBJ1-3; DNA: TGTGCCAGCAGTCGGACCGGTCGGAATGGAAACACCATATATTTT; CDR3: CASSRTGRNGNTIYF
D: .; V: TRBV6-1; size: .; J: TRBJ2-3; DNA: TGTGCCAGCAGGAGGGAGATCGTACCAGATACGCAGTATTTT; CDR3: CASRREIVPDTQYF
D: TRBD1; V: TRBV7-3; size: .; J: TRBJ2-2; DNA: TGTGCCAGCAGCTTAGCCTCCGGGACAGGGCGCGCCGGGGAGCTGTTTTTT; CDR3: CASSLASGTGRAGELFF
D: .; V: TRBV13; size: .; J: TRBJ2-1; DNA: TGTGCCAGCAGCTTCTCTCGAGCAGGGGCGCAATTGAATGAGCAGTTCTTC; CDR3: CASSFSRAGAQLNEQFF
D: .; V: TRBV29-1; size: .; J: TRBJ1-1; DNA: TGCAGCGGCGCGGGCAGGGGAGTGAATGCTGAAGCTTTCTTT; CDR3: CSGAGRGVNAEAFF
D: .; V: TRBV5-6; size: .; J: TRBJ1-5; DNA: TGTGCCAGCAGCGTGAGACGGTATAGCAATCAGCCCCAGCATTTT; CDR3: CASSVRRYSNQPQHF
D: .; V: TRBV7-2; size: .; J: TRBJ2-1; DNA: TGTGCCAGCAGCTTAGTCCTAGACGGCTACAATGAGCAGTTCTTC; CDR3: CASSLVLDGYNEQFF
D: TRBD1; V: TRBV4-1; size: .; J: TRBJ2-1; DNA: TGCGCCAGCAGAATAGAGGGACAGGAATACAATGAGCAGTTCTTC; CDR3: CASRIEGQEYNEQFF
D: .; V: TRBV27; size: .; J: TRBJ1-2; DNA: TGTGCCAGCAGTCCCAACACATTATATGGCTACACCTTC; CDR3: CASSPNTLYGYTF
D: .; V: TRBV27; size: .; J: TRBJ1-2; DNA: TGTGCCAGCAGTTTAGGGGCGACGAAGAATGGCTACACCTTC; CDR3: CASSLGATKNGYTF
D: .; V: TRBV2; size: .; J: TRBJ1-5; DNA: TGTGCCAGCAGTAGACAGGGCAATCAGCCCCAGCATTTT; CDR3: CASSRQGNQPQHF
D: TRBD1; V: TRBV2; size: .; J: TRBJ1-3; DNA: TGTGCCAGCAATACAATACAGGGGTATGGAAACACCATATATTTT; CDR3: CASNTIQGYGNTIYF
D: TRBD1; V: TRBV6-1; size: .; J: TRBJ1-5; DNA: TGTGCCAGCAGTGACAGGGGGCGTCAGCCCCAGCATTTT; CDR3: CASSDRGRQPQHF
D: .; V: TRBV5-8; size: .; J: TRBJ2-2; DNA: TGTGCCAGCAGCCCAATCAGATCCGGGGAGCTGTTTTTT; CDR3: CASSPIRSGELFF
D: .; V: TRBV10-3; size: .; J: TRBJ1-1; DNA: TGTGCCACCACTCACGGGACGGCGAACACTGAAGCTTTCTTT; CDR3: CATTHGTANTEAFF
D: TRBD1; V: TRBV28; size: .; J: TRBJ1-2; DNA: TGTGCCAGTCAGAGACAGGGAGAGGACTATGGCTACACCTTC; CDR3: CASQRQGEDYGYTF
D: .; V: TRBV30; size: .; J: TRBJ2-7; DNA: TGTGCCTGCCGGGGGACGGAGGCCTACGAGCAGTACTTC; CDR3: CACRGTEAYEQYF
D: TRBD1; V: TRBV5-1; size: once; J: TRBJ2-5; DNA: TGCGCCAGCAGGTGGACAGGGCAAGAGACCCAGTACTTC; CDR3: CASRWTGQETQYF
D: .; V: TRBV5-6; size: .; J: TRBJ2-1; DNA: TGTACCAGCAGCATAAAATTCAAAGGTTGGGGGAATGAGCAGTTCTTC; CDR3: CTSSIKFKGWGNEQFF
D: TRBD2; V: TRBV27; size: .; J: TRBJ2-1; DNA: TGTGCCAGCAGTTTAAGGGCTAGCGGGATCAATGAGCAGTTCTTC; CDR3: CASSLRASGINEQFF
D: .; V: TRBV30; size: .; J: TRBJ1-2; DNA: TGTGCCTGGAGTAAACAGGATTCGGGCTACACCTTC; CDR3: CAWSKQDSGYTF
D: TRBD1; V: TRBV7-9; size: once; J: TRBJ1-1; DNA: TGTGCCAGCAGCTCCCCCCAGGGGGTTGGGGGGAAAGCTTTCTTT; CDR3: CASSSPQGVGGKAFF
D: TRBD1; V: TRBV7-3; size: once; J: TRBJ2-7; DNA: TGTGCCAGCAGCTGGGGACAGGGCAACTACGAGCAGTACTTC; CDR3: CASSWGQGNYEQYF